Following are 27 T cell receptor beta chains from one sample sequenced in a study of cytomegalovirus exposure and HLA in healthy donors. The PCR employed 60 Vbeta primers together with 13 Jbeta primers. Data came from immunoSEQ multiplex PCR; TCRdb stores just in-frame clones and leaves some out. The table records under 150,000 clones, about 72% of them present only once. The specimen sequenced was PBMCs. These receptors originate from a man in his forties in good health and CMV-seronegative.

The V gene is TRBV6-1, the J gene TRBJ2-1; 12 nucleotides agree with TRBD2. The germline V gene encodes CDR1 MNHNS and CDR2 SASEGT. The CDR3 is 16 residues long. With 3 bases clipped from V and 8 bases from J, the junction kept 8 bases outside the gene matches. In DNA form, the CDR3 reads TGTGCCAGCAGTGAGTCTAGCGGGAGGGCCTGGGATGAGCAGTTCTTC. This translates into CASSESSGRAWDEQFF.

This clone has just a few counts. J is TRBJ2-1 and V is TRBV6-5; no definite D call. Germline loops: CDR1 MNHEY, CDR2 SVGAGI. Trimming removed 0 bases from V and 0 bases from J, with 9 bases in between. The CDR3 contains 16 residues. The CDR3 sequence is CASSYSAGLSYNEQFF. In DNA form, the CDR3 reads TGTGCCAGCAGTTACTCGGCAGGTCTCTCCTACAATGAGCAGTTCTTC.

The genes are TRBV9 and TRBJ2-1; 8 bases map to TRBD1. The germline gives CDR1 SGDLS, CDR2 YYNGEE. The CDR3 loop spans 13 amino acids. J gave up 12 bases and V 4 bases, and 9 bases lay outside the gene matches. The CDR3 DNA reads TGTGCCAGCAGCACCAACCGGGACAGGTCGCAGTTCTTC. Amino acid sequence: CASSTNRDRSQFF. The whole variable domain, filled in from reference TRBV9 and TRBJ2-1, reads DSGVTQTPKHLITATGQRVTLRCSPRSGDLSVYWYQQSLDQGLQFLIQYYNGEERAKGNILERFSAQQFPDLHSELNLSSLELGDSALYFCASSTNRDRSQFFGPGTRLTVL.

J is TRBJ2-5 and V is TRBV5-6; TRBD1 matches 11 bases. V shed 1 base and J 5 bases; nucleotides not matched to a gene: 4. This CDR3 is 15 amino acids long. CDR1 SGHDT and CDR2 YYEEEE come from the germline V gene. CDR3 loop: CASSLTGQGAETQYF. CDR3 bases: TGTGCCAGCAGCTTGACTGGACAGGGGGCCGAGACCCAGTACTTC.

This clone was counted between two and nine times. This chain links TRBV2 with TRBJ1-1, with D possibly TRBD1 on 6 matching bases. The CDR3 consists of 13 residues. V lost 8 bases and J lost 4, with 14 bases in between. In germline, CDR1 is SNHLY, CDR2 FYNNEI. CDR3 sequence reads: CASGRGGRTEAFF. The CDR3 DNA reads as TGTGCCAGCGGTCGGGGGGGGCGCACTGAAGCTTTCTTT. Looking up the rest from reference TRBV2 and TRBJ1-1 gives the full variable domain: EPEVTQTPSHQVTQMGQEVILRCVPISNHLYFYWYRQILGQKVEFLVSFYNNEISEKSEIFDDQFSVERPDGSNFTLKIRSTKLEDSAMYFCASGRGGRTEAFFGQGTRLTVV.

The chain is built from TRBV7-3 and TRBJ1-1; 12 nucleotides align to TRBD1. V gave up 5 bases and J gave up 5 bases; unmatched junction bases: 9. The CDR3 is made up of 16 amino acids. Germline loops: CDR1 SGHTA, CDR2 FQGTGA. In nucleotides, the CDR3 is TGTGCCAGCAGCCCCGAGGGGGACAGGGGGCGGACTGAAGCTTTCTTT. Protein sequence: CASSPEGDRGRTEAFF.

V usage is TRBV16 and J usage is TRBJ1-6, with D possibly matching TRBD1 (5 bases). The CDR3 is 12 residues long. Trimming pared 4 bases from V and 7 bases from J, leaving 5 bases between. Germline V gives CDR1 KGHSY, CDR2 FQNENV. CDR3 region: CASSRQNSPLHF. The CDR3 region has the DNA TGTGCCAGCAGCCGACAGAATTCACCCCTCCACTTT.

This clone has only a few counts. The chain has TRBV4-1 and TRBJ1-2; 7 bases map to TRBD1. This CDR3 contains 14 residues. The germline V gene encodes CDR1 MGHRA and CDR2 YSYEKL. V gave up 1 base and J gave up 8 bases; unmatched junction bases: 7. For the CDR3, the DNA is TGCGCCAGCAGCCAAGCCACAGGGGAGGTCGGCTACACCTTC. Amino acids: CASSQATGEVGYTF.

CDR3 DNA sequence: TGTGCCAGCGGTAGTAGCGGGAGCGAGGACTACGAGCAGTACTTC. Its protein product is CASGSSGSEDYEQYF. The chain combines TRBV28 with TRBJ2-7; TRBD2 matches at 9 bases. The CDR3 covers 15 residues. V shed 8 bases and J 3 bases; nucleotides not matched to a gene: 11. Germline V gene data show CDR1 as MDHEN and CDR2 as SYDVKM.

Only a few counts were recorded for this clone. This sequence joins TRBV5-8 and TRBJ1-1, with D perhaps matching TRBD1 (5 bases). V lost 4 bases, J lost 11 bases, and 15 bases lay in between. This CDR3 is 12 amino acids long. Germline CDR1 is SGHTS and CDR2 is YDEGEE. The CDR3 region has the DNA TGTGCCAGCAGCAAAAGACAGTTGGAGGCTTTCTTT. Residues: CASSKRQLEAFF.

V usage is TRBV11-2 and J usage is TRBJ1-2; no reliable D call. Germline values: CDR1 SGHAT, CDR2 FQNNGV. This CDR3 contains 16 residues. V lost 5 bases and J 0 bases, leaving 16 bases between the germline ends. Here the CDR3 DNA reads TGTGCCAGCAGCGTCATGGGAGGACTGACTAACTATGGCTACACCTTC. Translation gives CASSVMGGLTNYGYTF.

This sequence joins TRBV5-6 and TRBJ1-4; possibly TRBD1 for D (5 bases). The CDR3 runs to 15 residues. The germline V and J ends were trimmed by 0 bases and 4 bases, with 10 bases remaining between them. The germline CDR1 and CDR2 sequences are SGHDT and YYEEEE. Written as DNA, the CDR3 is TGTGCCAGCAGCTTGGTGGCACAGGATAATGAAAAACTGTTTTTT. Its protein is CASSLVAQDNEKLFF.

This clone appeared a few times. The rearrangement joins TRBV7-9 to TRBJ2-5; 9 nucleotides match TRBD1. The CDR3 covers 14 residues. Germline CDR1 and CDR2: SEHNR and FQNEAQ (reference sequence). V lost 4 bases to trimming and J lost 5 bases; unmatched junction nucleotides: 5. The CDR3 loop reads CASSSQGARETQYF. The DNA for the CDR3 is TGTGCCAGCAGCTCACAGGGGGCCCGGGAGACCCAGTACTTC.

The chain employs TRBV6-1 and TRBJ2-7; D remains unclear. The CDR3 runs to 13 residues. The germline V gene has CDR1 MNHNS and CDR2 SASEGT. The V and J ends lost 4 bases and 3 bases respectively, with 10 bases between them. The CDR3 sequence: CASSGSLNYEQYF. The CDR3 DNA sequence: TGTGCCAGCAGTGGGAGTTTGAACTACGAGCAGTACTTC.

J is TRBJ1-6 and V is TRBV30; D perhaps matches TRBD1 (6 bases). Between the trimmed V and J ends, which lost 4 bases and 4 bases, there was a span of 11 bases. Germline assignment: CDR1 GTSNPN and CDR2 SVGIG (reference sequence). This CDR3 region has 14 residues. CDR3 in amino acids: CAWTGGAYNSPLHF. CDR3 DNA: TGTGCCTGGACCGGGGGGGCTTATAATTCACCCCTCCACTTT.

The chain uses TRBV7-2 and TRBJ2-2; TRBD2 aligns across 8 bases. The ends lost 4 bases at V and 5 bases at J; junction bases unmatched: 12. The V gene's germline CDR1 is SGHTA and CDR2 FQGNSA. The length of the CDR3 is 17 residues. As DNA, the CDR3 is TGTGCCAGCAGCTCCAGCCCGACGGGACTAGGGACCGGGGAGCTGTTTTTT. It yields the protein CASSSSPTGLGTGELFF.

Remarks on this clone: Within the sample, other DNA sequences also encode this same CDR3. The V call is TRBV7-9, the J call TRBJ1-1, with no clear D. CDR1 and CDR2 from the germline V gene are SEHNR and FQNEAQ (reference sequence). The germline V and J ends were trimmed by 1 base and 1 base, with 7 bases remaining between them. The CDR3 sequence is 14 residues long. The CDR3 protein is CASSLGQKNTEAFF. The DNA for the CDR3 is TGTGCCAGCAGCTTAGGTCAAAAGAACACTGAAGCTTTCTTT. Together with reference TRBV7-9 and TRBJ1-1, the CDR3 gives the full variable domain: DTGVSQNPRHKITKRGQNVTFRCDPISEHNRLYWYRQTLGQGPEFLTYFQNEAQLEKSRLLSDRFSAERPKGSFSTLEIQRTEQGDSAMYLCASSLGQKNTEAFFGQGTRLTVV.

CDR3 bases: TGTGCCAGCACGGGACAGTTTGGCGAGCAGTACTTC. It yields the protein CASTGQFGEQYF. The V gene is TRBV2, the J gene TRBJ2-7; TRBD1 matches 7 bases. This CDR3 contains 12 residues. The V gene end was trimmed by 7 bases and the J gene end by 6 bases; junction bases not matched to a gene: 6. Germline CDR1 and CDR2: SNHLY and FYNNEI.

This clone appeared a single time. The gene calls are TRBV11-2 and TRBJ2-2; D may be TRBD2 (7 bases). This CDR3 region has 15 residues. Trimming pared 1 base from V and 4 bases from J, leaving 10 bases between. Germline V gene data show CDR1 as SGHAT and CDR2 as FQNNGV. The CDR3 DNA reads as TGTGCCAGCAGCTTAGGGGGGGGCATCACCGGGGAGCTGTTTTTT. Protein sequence: CASSLGGGITGELFF.

This chain joins TRBV7-8 and TRBJ2-1, with 8 bases that match TRBD2. Germline CDR1 is SGHVS and CDR2 is FQNEAQ. This CDR3 spans 18 amino acids. V was pared by 0 bases and J by 4 bases, with 11 bases of the junction left unmatched. Here the CDR3 DNA reads TGTGCCAGCAGCTTAGCTCGCTATGAAGCGGGGGCGTACAATGAGCAGTTCTTC. It yields the protein CASSLARYEAGAYNEQFF.

The chain has TRBV5-8 and TRBJ2-7, with 10 nucleotides matching TRBD1. The CDR3 runs 15 residues. V was pared by 0 bases and J by 6 bases, with 6 bases of the junction left unmatched. Germline assignment: CDR1 SGHTS and CDR2 YDEGEE. CDR3 sequence: CASSLAGGTGAEQYF. The CDR3 DNA reads as TGTGCCAGCAGCTTGGCCGGCGGGACAGGGGCCGAGCAGTACTTC.

This chain uses TRBV6-5 with TRBJ1-6; 8 bases line up with TRBD1. CDR3 length: 14 amino acids. The junction had 5 bases not matched to a gene; V was cut back by 2 bases and J by 11 bases. Germline CDR1 is MNHEY and CDR2 is SVGAGI. The CDR3 loop is CASSYTGQGPPLHF. The DNA of the CDR3 is TGTGCCAGCAGTTACACCGGACAGGGACCACCCCTCCACTTT.

The rearrangement links TRBV7-8 to TRBJ1-1; no definite D call. Germline CDR1 reads SGHVS; CDR2 reads FQNEAQ. V was cut by 0 bases and J by 0 bases, with 8 bases left in between. The CDR3 is 15 amino acids. As DNA, the CDR3 is TGTGCCAGCAGCTTAGCATCGGGGTTGAACACTGAAGCTTTCTTT. Its translation: CASSLASGLNTEAFF.

This clone occurred a few times. V is TRBV5-1 and J is TRBJ2-1, with 7 bases fitting TRBD2. The CDR3 runs to 15 residues. The V gene end was trimmed by 4 bases and the J gene end by 0 bases; junction bases not matched to a gene: 4. Germline-derived CDR1 and CDR2 are SGHRS and YFSETQ. The chain's CDR3 is CASSPGTTSYNEQFF. DNA of the CDR3: TGCGCCAGCAGCCCCGGGACTACCTCCTACAATGAGCAGTTCTTC.

This clone was seen once. This sequence joins TRBV7-2 and TRBJ2-5, with D uncertain. CDR1 is SGHTA, CDR2 FQGNSA, per germline. V gave up 1 base and J gave up 0 bases, with 6 bases separating them. CDR3 size: 14 residues. The CDR3 coding sequence is TGTGCCAGCAGCTTAGGCGGAGACCAAGAGACCCAGTACTTC. Translated, it gives CASSLGGDQETQYF. The full variable domain, its missing parts supplied by reference TRBV7-2 and TRBJ2-5, is GAGVSQSPSNKVTEKGKDVELRCDPISGHTALYWYRQSLGQGLEFLIYFQGNSAPDKSGLPSDRFSAERTGGSVSTLTIQRTQQEDSAVYLCASSLGGDQETQYFGPGTRLLVL.

The V and J genes are TRBV18 and TRBJ1-6; D gene ambiguous. The germline V and J ends were trimmed by 4 bases and 5 bases, with 6 bases remaining between them. CDR1 is KGHSH and CDR2 is LQKENI in the germline V gene. The CDR3 has 13 amino acids. CDR3 coding DNA: TGTGCCAGCTCACAGCAGGATAATTCACCCCTCCACTTT. Translated, it gives CASSQQDNSPLHF.

The table lists this clone with a few counts. The J gene is TRBJ1-5, the V gene TRBV6-1; D is ambiguous. This CDR3 is 12 amino acids long. Trimming removed 4 bases from V and 11 bases from J, with 12 bases in between. The germline V gene encodes CDR1 MNHNS and CDR2 SASEGT. CDR3 nucleotides: TGTGCCAGCAGTGGGGCCCGATGGGCCCAGCATTTT. Protein sequence: CASSGARWAQHF.